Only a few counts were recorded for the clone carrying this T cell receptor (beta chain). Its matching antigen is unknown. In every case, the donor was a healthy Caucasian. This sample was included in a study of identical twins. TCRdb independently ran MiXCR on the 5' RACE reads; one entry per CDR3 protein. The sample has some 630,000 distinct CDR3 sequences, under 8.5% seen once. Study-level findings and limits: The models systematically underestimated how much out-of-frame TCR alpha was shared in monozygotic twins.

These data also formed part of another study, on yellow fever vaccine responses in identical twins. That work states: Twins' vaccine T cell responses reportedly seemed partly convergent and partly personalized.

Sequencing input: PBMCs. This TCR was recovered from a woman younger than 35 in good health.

The CDR3, as DNA: TGCGCCAGCAGTTCCCGGACAGGGTTGGTGGTGGAGACCCAGTACTTC. As protein: CASSSRTGLVVETQYF. The chain links TRBV5-1 to TRBJ2-5; 8 bases fit TRBD1. V lost 5 bases and J lost 5; bases outside the gene matches: 14. This CDR3 comprises 16 residues. Germline lookup yields CDR1 SGHRS and CDR2 YFSETQ.